The rows below give T cell receptor beta chains drawn from one sample of a study of T-cell memory formation after mild COVID-19. MiXCR was run by TCRdb on the 5' RACE reads, yielding one entry per CDR3 protein. The sample carries roughly 560,000 distinct CDR3 sequences, about a fifth recorded once. Input material: PBMCs or a T cell subset sorted from them (not recorded which). These receptors were obtained from an adult woman who had mild COVID-19 (a few samples of this study predate the infection). Cell type and time point are not known. CDR3s include the opening cysteine and the closing phenylalanine or tryptophan. A D gene is named only where the DNA matches it firmly. Expanded clones get a size class; other rows say once, few or many, or leave the size out.

clone size: NA
D gene: NA
V gene: TRBV6-2/TRBV6-3
J gene: TRBJ2-7
CDR3 protein: CASFDLIPQYF
CDR3 DNA: TGTGCCAGTTTCGACCTGATACCGCAGTACTTC

clone size: NA
D gene: NA
V gene: TRBV7-3
J gene: TRBJ2-1
CDR3 protein: CASSSGNYNEQFF
CDR3 DNA: TGTGCCAGCAGCTCGGGAAACTACAATGAGCAGTTCTTC

clone size: NA
D gene: NA
V gene: TRBV7-8
J gene: TRBJ1-3
CDR3 protein: CASSDPARGLAGNTIYF
CDR3 DNA: TGTGCCAGCAGCGACCCCGCCAGGGGACTTGCTGGAAACACCATATATTTT

clone size: NA
D gene: NA
V gene: TRBV5-1
J gene: TRBJ1-1
CDR3 protein: CASSGAKGGLRNTEAFF
CDR3 DNA: TGCGCCAGCAGCGGAGCGAAAGGGGGGCTCCGGAACACTGAAGCTTTCTTT

clone size: few
D gene: NA
V gene: TRBV20-1
J gene: TRBJ2-7
CDR3 protein: CSARDRLLYEQYF
CDR3 DNA: TGCAGTGCTAGAGATCGGCTTCTCTACGAGCAGTACTTC

clone size: few
D gene: NA
V gene: TRBV3-1
J gene: TRBJ2-7
CDR3 protein: CASSFLRSEQYF
CDR3 DNA: TGTGCCAGCAGCTTTCTTAGGAGCGAGCAGTACTTC

clone size: once
D gene: NA
V gene: TRBV20-1
J gene: TRBJ2-3
CDR3 protein: CSAPLASSTDTQYF
CDR3 DNA: TGCAGTGCACCCTTAGCTAGCAGCACAGATACGCAGTATTTT

clone size: many
D gene: TRBD1
V gene: TRBV5-6
J gene: TRBJ2-7
CDR3 protein: CASSYLGQGTYEQYF
CDR3 DNA: TGTGCCAGCAGCTATCTTGGACAGGGGACCTACGAGCAGTACTTC

clone size: NA
D gene: NA
V gene: TRBV24-1
J gene: TRBJ2-2
CDR3 protein: CATSDFISGELFF
CDR3 DNA: TGTGCCACCAGTGATTTTATTTCCGGGGAGCTGTTTTTT

clone size: NA
D gene: NA
V gene: TRBV7-9
J gene: TRBJ1-1
CDR3 protein: CASSSDPAANTEAFF
CDR3 DNA: TGTGCCAGCAGCTCCGATCCAGCCGCGAACACTGAAGCTTTCTTT

clone size: NA
D gene: NA
V gene: TRBV6-5
J gene: TRBJ1-4
CDR3 protein: CASSYSGRREKLFF
CDR3 DNA: TGTGCCAGCAGTTACTCTGGTAGAAGAGAAAAACTGTTTTTT

clone size: NA
D gene: NA
V gene: TRBV24-1
J gene: TRBJ2-3
CDR3 protein: CATSDSPLDTQYF
CDR3 DNA: TGTGCCACCAGTGATTCACCCTTGGATACGCAGTATTTT

clone size: NA
D gene: NA
V gene: TRBV9
J gene: TRBJ2-5
CDR3 protein: CASSALPMAGTQETQYF
CDR3 DNA: TGTGCCAGCAGCGCCCTCCCCATGGCGGGGACGCAAGAGACCCAGTACTTC

clone size: few
D gene: NA
V gene: TRBV6-5
J gene: TRBJ2-1
CDR3 protein: CASSYSRGGDEQFF
CDR3 DNA: TGTGCCAGCAGTTACTCGAGAGGGGGGGATGAGCAGTTCTTC

clone size: NA
D gene: NA
V gene: TRBV7-2
J gene: TRBJ1-5
CDR3 protein: CASSRRGGPNQPQHF
CDR3 DNA: TGTGCCAGCAGCCGTCGGGGCGGCCCCAATCAGCCCCAGCATTTT

clone size: few
D gene: TRBD2
V gene: TRBV7-3
J gene: TRBJ2-1
CDR3 protein: CASMRGAGGRGYNEQFF
CDR3 DNA: TGTGCCAGCATGAGGGGAGCGGGAGGTAGGGGATACAATGAGCAGTTCTTC

clone size: NA
D gene: TRBD1
V gene: TRBV28
J gene: TRBJ2-3
CDR3 protein: CASKNRGNTDTQYF
CDR3 DNA: TGTGCCAGTAAAAACAGGGGAAACACAGATACGCAGTATTTT

clone size: NA
D gene: NA
V gene: TRBV18
J gene: TRBJ1-2
CDR3 protein: CASSPPPAGTYGYTF
CDR3 DNA: TGTGCCAGCTCACCCCCCCCGGCGGGTACCTATGGCTACACCTTC

clone size: NA
D gene: TRBD2
V gene: TRBV20-1
J gene: TRBJ2-3
CDR3 protein: CSAPHPGLGPSTDTQYF
CDR3 DNA: TGCAGTGCACCGCACCCGGGACTAGGCCCTAGCACAGATACGCAGTATTTT

clone size: NA
D gene: NA
V gene: TRBV10-3
J gene: TRBJ2-6
CDR3 protein: CAISVSGEVANVLTF
CDR3 DNA: TGTGCCATCAGTGTATCAGGTGAGGTGGCCAACGTCCTGACTTTC

clone size: few
D gene: NA
V gene: TRBV12-3/TRBV12-4
J gene: TRBJ1-1
CDR3 protein: CASSSVMRFPEAFF
CDR3 DNA: TGTGCCAGCAGTAGCGTGATGAGGTTCCCTGAAGCTTTCTTT

clone size: many
D gene: NA
V gene: TRBV7-2
J gene: TRBJ2-3
CDR3 protein: CASSPSGYTDTQYF
CDR3 DNA: TGTGCCAGCAGCCCCTCGGGGTACACAGATACGCAGTATTTT

clone size: few
D gene: NA
V gene: TRBV20-1
J gene: TRBJ2-1
CDR3 protein: CSARDSRGIHYNEQFF
CDR3 DNA: TGCAGTGCTAGAGATTCCCGCGGGATCCACTACAATGAGCAGTTCTTC

clone size: NA
D gene: TRBD2
V gene: TRBV5-1
J gene: TRBJ2-3
CDR3 protein: CASSQTSGDTDTQYF
CDR3 DNA: TGCGCCAGCAGCCAGACTAGCGGGGACACAGATACGCAGTATTTT

clone size: NA
D gene: TRBD1
V gene: TRBV6-1
J gene: TRBJ2-1
CDR3 protein: CASRGTGGPYNEQFF
CDR3 DNA: TGTGCCAGCAGAGGAACAGGGGGGCCCTACAATGAGCAGTTCTTC

clone size: NA
D gene: TRBD1
V gene: TRBV12-3/TRBV12-4
J gene: TRBJ1-1
CDR3 protein: CASSPGTGYTEAFF
CDR3 DNA: TGTGCCAGCAGCCCCGGGACAGGCTACACTGAAGCTTTCTTT

clone size: once
D gene: NA
V gene: TRBV11-2
J gene: TRBJ1-2
CDR3 protein: CASSFEELGGYTF
CDR3 DNA: TGTGCCAGCAGCTTCGAAGAGCTAGGTGGCTACACCTTC

clone size: few
D gene: TRBD2
V gene: TRBV2
J gene: TRBJ2-7
CDR3 protein: CASSSLAGGWYEQYF
CDR3 DNA: TGTGCCAGCAGTTCCCTAGCGGGAGGTTGGTACGAGCAGTACTTC

clone size: NA
D gene: NA
V gene: TRBV29-1
J gene: TRBJ2-5
CDR3 protein: CSVEPRTARETQYF
CDR3 DNA: TGCAGCGTTGAGCCCAGGACAGCCAGGGAGACCCAGTACTTC

clone size: many
D gene: NA
V gene: TRBV20-1
J gene: TRBJ2-7
CDR3 protein: CSAEGAREARKQYF
CDR3 DNA: TGCAGTGCTGAGGGGGCCAGGGAGGCAAGGAAGCAGTACTTC

clone size: few
D gene: NA
V gene: TRBV15
J gene: TRBJ1-1
CDR3 protein: CATSGPGLMNTEAFF
CDR3 DNA: TGTGCCACCAGCGGTCCGGGACTTATGAACACTGAAGCTTTCTTT

clone size: NA
D gene: NA
V gene: TRBV18
J gene: TRBJ2-7
CDR3 protein: CASSPISATYEQYF
CDR3 DNA: TGTGCCAGCTCACCAATTTCGGCAACCTACGAGCAGTACTTC

clone size: NA
D gene: NA
V gene: TRBV11-2
J gene: TRBJ2-4
CDR3 protein: CASSLDGDLGIQYF
CDR3 DNA: TGTGCCAGCAGCTTAGATGGTGATTTGGGCATTCAGTACTTC

clone size: NA
D gene: TRBD1
V gene: TRBV11-2
J gene: TRBJ2-3
CDR3 protein: CASSLDFDRVTNTQYF
CDR3 DNA: TGTGCCAGCAGCTTAGACTTTGACAGGGTCACGAATACGCAGTATTTT

clone size: few
D gene: TRBD1
V gene: TRBV20-1
J gene: TRBJ1-1
CDR3 protein: CSAGQSIDTEAFF
CDR3 DNA: TGCAGTGCGGGACAGTCCATAGACACTGAAGCTTTCTTT

clone size: once
D gene: TRBD1
V gene: TRBV12-3/TRBV12-4
J gene: TRBJ1-1
CDR3 protein: CASSTGTGVYEAFF
CDR3 DNA: TGTGCCAGCAGCACCGGGACAGGGGTTTATGAAGCTTTCTTT

clone size: NA
D gene: NA
V gene: TRBV19
J gene: TRBJ2-7
CDR3 protein: CASSMEGLGEQYF
CDR3 DNA: TGTGCCAGTAGTATGGAGGGACTCGGCGAGCAGTACTTC

clone size: few
D gene: TRBD1
V gene: TRBV12-3/TRBV12-4
J gene: TRBJ1-4
CDR3 protein: CASSLTGGYEKLFF
CDR3 DNA: TGTGCCAGCAGTTTAACAGGGGGCTATGAAAAACTGTTTTTT

clone size: few
D gene: NA
V gene: TRBV24-1
J gene: TRBJ2-1
CDR3 protein: CATSDPFLGSSYNEQFF
CDR3 DNA: TGTGCCACCAGTGATCCTTTCTTGGGGAGCTCCTACAATGAGCAGTTCTTC

clone size: NA
D gene: NA
V gene: TRBV7-2
J gene: TRBJ1-5
CDR3 protein: CASSLEGVANQPQHF
CDR3 DNA: TGTGCCAGCAGCTTAGAGGGGGTGGCCAATCAGCCCCAGCATTTT

clone size: few
D gene: NA
V gene: TRBV20-1
J gene: TRBJ2-3
CDR3 protein: CSANRGTDTQYF
CDR3 DNA: TGCAGTGCTAACCGGGGCACAGATACGCAGTATTTT

clone size: NA
D gene: NA
V gene: TRBV4-1
J gene: TRBJ1-2
CDR3 protein: CASSQTGSGLWRYGYTF
CDR3 DNA: TGCGCCAGCAGCCAAACCGGATCCGGACTATGGCGGTATGGCTACACCTTC

clone size: few
D gene: NA
V gene: TRBV7-8
J gene: TRBJ1-1
CDR3 protein: CASSLGAGMNTEAFF
CDR3 DNA: TGTGCCAGCAGCTTAGGGGCAGGCATGAACACTGAAGCTTTCTTT

clone size: few
D gene: TRBD2
V gene: TRBV29-1
J gene: TRBJ2-1
CDR3 protein: CSHKGASGGTYNEQFF
CDR3 DNA: TGCAGTCACAAAGGGGCTAGCGGGGGGACATACAATGAGCAGTTCTTC

clone size: NA
D gene: NA
V gene: TRBV6-1
J gene: TRBJ1-5
CDR3 protein: CASSETASLSNQPQHF
CDR3 DNA: TGTGCCAGCAGTGAGACCGCCAGTCTGAGCAATCAGCCCCAGCATTTT

clone size: NA
D gene: NA
V gene: TRBV24-1
J gene: TRBJ2-1
CDR3 protein: CATSDLNGASSYNEQFF
CDR3 DNA: TGTGCCACCAGTGATTTGAACGGGGCCAGCTCCTACAATGAGCAGTTCTTC

clone size: few
D gene: NA
V gene: TRBV6-1
J gene: TRBJ2-4
CDR3 protein: CASSGQLQNIQYF
CDR3 DNA: TGTGCCAGCAGTGGACAGCTACAGAACATTCAGTACTTC

clone size: NA
D gene: NA
V gene: TRBV3-1
J gene: TRBJ2-5
CDR3 protein: CASSGGLRETQYF
CDR3 DNA: TGTGCCAGCAGCGGGGGACTGAGGGAGACCCAGTACTTC

clone size: few
D gene: NA
V gene: TRBV10-3
J gene: TRBJ2-5
CDR3 protein: CAISESTKPLETQYF
CDR3 DNA: TGTGCCATCAGTGAGTCGACGAAACCTCTGGAGACCCAGTACTTC

clone size: many
D gene: TRBD1
V gene: TRBV20-1
J gene: TRBJ2-7
CDR3 protein: CSASKGGEVDEQYF
CDR3 DNA: TGCAGTGCTAGTAAAGGGGGCGAGGTCGACGAGCAGTACTTC

clone size: NA
D gene: TRBD1
V gene: TRBV2
J gene: TRBJ2-7
CDR3 protein: CASTTGFRDEQYF
CDR3 DNA: TGTGCCAGCACGACAGGGTTCAGGGACGAGCAGTACTTC

clone size: few
D gene: TRBD2
V gene: TRBV11-2
J gene: TRBJ2-1
CDR3 protein: CASSSNGRPAGGYNEQFF
CDR3 DNA: TGTGCCAGCAGCTCAAACGGGCGTCCAGCGGGGGGCTACAATGAGCAGTTCTTC

clone size: few
D gene: NA
V gene: TRBV20-1
J gene: TRBJ2-3
CDR3 protein: CSAGEERHFTDTQYF
CDR3 DNA: TGCAGTGCTGGAGAGGAGCGGCACTTCACAGATACGCAGTATTTT

clone size: NA
D gene: TRBD2
V gene: TRBV9
J gene: TRBJ2-5
CDR3 protein: CASSSRFLAGGQETQYF
CDR3 DNA: TGTGCCAGCAGCTCGAGATTTCTAGCGGGGGGACAAGAGACCCAGTACTTC